This TCR beta chain is drawn from a study of shared clonotypes between healthy human individuals. Genomic DNA per cell subset filled all wells of several immunoSEQ plates. Clones were read by immunoSEQ multiplex PCR, and TCRdb kept only the in-frame ones, dropping some. The sample lists about 380,000 clones; 96% were seen once. Germline CDR1 is ENHRY and CDR2 is SYGVKD. This CDR3 region has 13 residues. Trimming left V 3 bases short and J 1 base short, with 6 bases between. The sequenced material came from memory CD8+ T cells sorted from blood. Specified subset: CD45RO+ cells pooled with CCR7-negative TemRA cells. The rearrangement links TRBV10-3 to TRBJ1-2; no reliable D call. The receptor was isolated from a man aged 25-45 years in good health. CDR3: CAISEVHNYGYTF. The CDR3, as DNA: TGTGCCATCAGTGAAGTGCATAACTATGGCTACACCTTC.